This T cell receptor beta chain originates from a study of cytomegalovirus exposure and HLA in healthy donors (dated by TCRdb to about 2017). A note on the overall study: According to an earlier analysis of around 600 of the donors, about 179 million T cells yielded over 90 million unique TCR beta sequences and less than 300 Gb of sequence data. Among some 400 genotyped donors of the cohort, an average of roughly 240,000 unique TCR beta nucleotide sequences were sequenced per donor, roughly 18% of them non-productive. Every repertoire in the discovery cohort had been generated on one and the same sequencing platform. Donor age, sex, ethnicity and CMV serostatus were compiled together with the repertoire data. Among the roughly 400 genotyped donors, about 83% belonged to the genetic ancestry cluster associated with self-reported Caucasian donors. The T cell repertoires of under 750 subjects were profiled by immunosequencing and related to cytomegalovirus serostatus. An early release that covered 500 to 800 HLA-typed donors contained approximately 300 gigabases of sequencing data and roughly 84 million unique TCR sequences. Genome-wide SNP genotypes for about 65% of the roughly 670 donors were used in a later genetic analysis, which treated that subset as a discovery cohort. An earlier analysis of approximately 500 of the donors applied high-throughput TCR beta sequencing to assess whether each TCR beta V gene segment acted as functional or pseudogenic. Rather than using new phenotypic data, the later analysis identified candidate immune exposures from TCR beta sequences and from how often those sequences occurred across donors. A separate validation cohort of over a hundred different subjects was used in addition to the roughly 670-subject first cohort. A later analysis re-analyzed previously published TCR beta repertoires from 666 donors and added high-resolution HLA genotyping to study TCR occurrence patterns. Several DR-DQ haplotypes were handled as single units for association and clustering because linkage in the cohort was strong. Typing coverage varied by locus: about 620-630 donors for A, B, C, DRB1 and DQB1; approximately 500 for DQA1; about 600 for DPA1; 400 to 480 for DPB1. The study aimed to test whether cataloging public T cell receptors could reveal signatures of past pathogen exposure. The study combined high-throughput TCR immunosequencing, statistical association of individual TCRs with disease status, and machine learning to predict cytomegalovirus infection status. Class I and class II HLA loci were covered by the typing at four-digit resolution. Points the paper makes about the study in general: In this cohort, only TCR beta chains were sequenced, and detectable features were limited by the absence of alpha or paired-chain data. In the study, about 150 TCR beta chains were listed as associated with cytomegalovirus. A later analysis associated 16,951 TCR beta sequences with specific HLA alleles at a false discovery rate of 0.05. It was suggested by the authors that the approach could potentially be generalized to other disease states and immunological phenotypes. In vitro tests confirmed that a few of the cytomegalovirus-associated TCR beta chains recognize cytomegalovirus antigens. When HLA alleles, especially DR and DQ, strongly co-occurred, attributing TCR associations to individual alleles was difficult. Roughly uniform sequencing depth across donors was assumed in presence/absence analyses, although this assumption may not hold. Because counts were too low, roughly 18 rarely observed V segments, including chromosome 9 orphons, were left out of the earlier analysis of 587 of the donors. A further reported finding was that TCR beta sequences accurately predicted the HLA-A and HLA-B alleles for most subjects in the first cohort. Some IMGT-functional V segments, including TRBV6-2 and TRBV6-3, could not be distinguished by the 87-base-pair reads and were therefore excluded. Most TCR sequences were observed very rarely across donors, whereas some public TCRs were present in many individuals. Because HLA typing was unavailable for some donors at each locus, only the typed subset was used in association tests. The classifier was reported to diagnose cytomegalovirus status with high specificity and sensitivity in both the original cohort and the validation cohort. According to a later analysis, TCR association rates differed among HLA loci, with DRB1 alleles showing the most associated TCRs and HLA-C alleles showing the fewest. Correlated functional status among segregating V segments might reflect linkage disequilibrium, but an unknown experimental factor could not be ruled out. In a later analysis, several top co-occurrence clusters were reported to appear linked to parvovirus B19, influenza, CMV and Epstein-Barr virus. The only immune exposure information available for the cohort was CMV serostatus. In a later genetic analysis, a missense DCLRE1C variant was associated with V-gene and J-gene trimming of TCR beta chains, and the association was replicated in an independent cohort. In a later analysis, HLA-associated TCR beta chains showed more clonal expansion and lower generation probabilities than non-associated chains that were equally common. In a later analysis, most CMV-associated TCR beta chains were found to appear HLA-restricted, with HLA associations seemingly driven largely by CMV exposure. A group of highly shared sequence variants was considered likely to be a technical artifact of the sequencing pipeline. An earlier analysis of approximately 500 of the donors showed that most TCR beta V segments appeared in productive rearrangements either about 87% or about 30% of the time, which broadly matched IMGT annotations. Compared with the roughly 600-donor mean, donors in an Asian-associated ancestry cluster had fewer N-insertions in productive TCRs, according to a later genetic analysis.

This clone was recorded a few times. Its antigen specificity is not known. There are no base qualities to consult, and no much larger clone falls within one base. The CDR3, cysteine through phenylalanine, is 15 amino acids long. The only DNA kept is the CDR3, 45 bases in frame from the first base. Taken from the germline V gene, the CDR1 and CDR2 loops are SNHLY and FYNNEI. The germline ends are 10 bases apart after V is trimmed by 2 bases and J by 2 bases. The cohort was made up of 500 to 800 healthy bone marrow donors. Cohort members were all nominally healthy when sampled, although unrecorded immune exposures were likely present. The donor tested CMV seropositive and was one of the 289 seropositive cohort members. Every donor gave a peripheral blood sample, and the peripheral blood mononuclear cells from that sample were used for TCR beta sequencing. The Qiagen DNeasy Blood Extraction Kit was used to extract genomic DNA from the blood cell samples.

Libraries were constructed by the immunoSEQ multiplex PCR assay. For the multiplex PCR, a mixture combining 60 forward primers for TCR Vbeta segments and 13 reverse primers for TCR Jbeta segments was used. A multiplex PCR assay on genomic DNA amplified the CDR3 region of rearranged TCR beta genes. The Illumina HiSeq System was used to sequence the amplified TCR beta libraries as 87-base-pair reads. For the original study's pipeline: A later analysis tallied some 79 million unique TCR beta chains across the 666 repertoires, and some 12 million of those chains were shared by two or more donors. To remove PCR and sequencing errors, raw reads were error-corrected and collapsed into unique sequences using a nearest-neighbor algorithm that merged closely related sequences. CDR3 sequences were aligned to IMGT reference sequences to assign V, D and J gene segments. Each retained sequence needed at least a six-nucleotide match to both a V gene segment and a J gene segment. A rearrangement counted as productive if the CDR3 had no stop codons and remained in frame with V and J, and every other rearrangement counted as non-productive. CDR3 was defined by IMGT convention, running from the second conserved V-encoded cysteine to the conserved J-encoded phenylalanine. The earlier analysis of about 530 of the donors excluded any sequence lacking an unambiguous match to a single V gene segment. In an earlier analysis of approximately 550 of the donors, V segments were called functional above 56.7% productive rearrangements and were called segregating when the between-donor standard deviation exceeded 5%. A statistical classification framework was built for diagnosing cytomegalovirus status from the catalog of TCR beta chain sequences. A later analysis assigned V and J genes by comparing TCR nucleotide sequences with IMGT/GENE-DB human TR gene sequences. A later analysis assigned CDR3 sequences and most-parsimonious VDJ recombination scenarios with the TCRdist pipeline. In a later analysis, each TCR beta chain was defined by its CDR3 amino acid sequence together with its V-gene family, and reads without a unique V-gene family were excluded. In a later analysis, 550 to 650 highly shared, low-generation-probability nucleotide sequences were removed to address suspected cross-contamination and a sequencing artifact. For each public chain, a later analysis derived a clonal expansion index from normalized ranks of inferred template counts within each repertoire. A later analysis computed generation probabilities with a VDJ recombination model fitted to out-of-frame rearrangements, and checked the results against IGoR. Hypergeometric tests were used in a later analysis to score TCR-TCR, TCR-HLA and TCR-CMV co-occurrence, with a repertoire-size bias correction applied to the TCR pairs. In a later analysis, false discovery rates were estimated by permuting HLA or CMV assignments 20 times. In a later analysis, co-occurring TCRs were grouped with DBSCAN, and TCRdist sequence similarity was added when clustering was performed within HLA-allele-positive subsets. For co-occurrence clustering, repertoires with fewer than 30,000 or more than 120,000 public chains were excluded, along with four to six repertoires with anomalous nucleotide sharing. Sourced from immuneACCESS, this table was stored by TCRdb with only in-frame sequences that have V and J called. A share of the clones is absent; for the studies checked, an unresolved V gene accounts for under half, and the remainder has no known explanation. V, J and clone size were drawn from that table, and D and trimming were deduced from the DNA. This sample lists roughly 88,000 clones; about 80% were detected once. Roughly 4.8% of the sample lies in the top ten.

This receptor was identified in a man aged 25 to 40 in good health and CMV-seropositive. In this chain, TRBV2 is recombined with TRBJ1-5; TRBD1 could be the D gene, as 5 bases match. Material for sequencing was PBMCs. This receptor carries the CDR3 CASSEQQGGNQPQHF. In nucleotide form, the sequence is TGTGCCAGCAGTGAACAGCAGGGTGGCAATCAGCCCCAGCATTTT.